This T cell receptor (beta chain) derives from a study of beta chain features in type 1 diabetes. Study-level points and caveats: Shorter templates might be favored by PCR, equally in patients and controls. All four CD4+ subsets of Type 1 diabetes patients contained TCRB CDR3s that were moderately but significantly shorter.

Per the germline V gene, CDR1 is KGHSH and CDR2 is LQKENI. CDR3 size: 13 residues. Unmatched junction bases numbered 2, after V lost 4 bases and J lost 4 bases. The investigators reverse transcribed all of the isolated RNA, so they sequenced expressed TCRB transcripts. Here immunoSEQ multiplex PCR was the method, and the copy in TCRdb shows in-frame clones only, minus some. The sample records about 340,000 clones, 7.5% to 9% being singletons. The purity of all sorted populations exceeded 98%. Details on this clone: What it binds is unknown.

Sample: central memory CD4+ T cells from blood. The origin of this receptor is a woman aged 18-29 years in good health. The chain carries TRBV18 and TRBJ1-1; 8 bases are shared with TRBD1. The CDR3 DNA is TGTGCCAGCTCACGAACAGGGGGCACTGAAGCTTTCTTT. Translated, it gives CASSRTGGTEAFF. Based on the CDR3 plus reference TRBV18 and TRBJ1-1, the full variable domain is NAGVMQNPRHLVRRRGQEARLRCSPMKGHSHVYWYRQLPEEGLKFMVYLQKENIIDESGMPKERFSAEFPKEGPSILRIQQVVRGDSAAYFCASSRTGGTEAFFGQGTRLTVV.